The TCR beta chain under discussion was sequenced for a study of T cell clones after liver transplantation. At the level of the study: Subjects received no induction therapy and standard immunosuppression until randomization at 12-24 months post-transplant. Study outcomes and limitations: Graft donor-reactive T cells may have migrated into the graft rather than being deleted.

Per germline, CDR1 SEHNR and CDR2 FQNEAQ (reference sequence). The CDR3 runs to 14 residues. The germline V and J ends were trimmed by 4 bases and 3 bases, with 11 bases remaining between them. With respect to this clone: What it binds is unknown.

The protocol was immunoSEQ multiplex PCR, while the TCRdb copy is restricted to in-frame clones and leaves out a portion. Of about 75,000 clones in the sample, approximately 80% were seen once. The chain links TRBV7-9 to TRBJ2-3; D is possibly TRBD1 (6 bases). The sequence came from a human patient who received a liver transplant. The graft donor may be the source of some T cells. The sequencing used CD4+ T cells from blood, collected about 50 months after liver transplant. The CDR3 coding sequence is TGTGCCAGCAGCTCCACAGGGACGACAGATACGCAGTATTTT. Residues: CASSSTGTTDTQYF.